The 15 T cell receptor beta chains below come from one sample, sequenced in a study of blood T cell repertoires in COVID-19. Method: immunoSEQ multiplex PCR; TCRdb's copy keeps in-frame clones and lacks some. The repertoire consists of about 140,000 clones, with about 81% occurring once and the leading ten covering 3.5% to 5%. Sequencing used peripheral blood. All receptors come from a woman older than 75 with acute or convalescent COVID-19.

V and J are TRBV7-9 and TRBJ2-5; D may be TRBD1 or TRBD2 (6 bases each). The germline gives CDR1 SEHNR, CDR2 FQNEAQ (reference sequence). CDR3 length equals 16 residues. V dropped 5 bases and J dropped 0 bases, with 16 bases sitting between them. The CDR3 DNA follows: TGTGCCAGCAGCAAAGGGGGGCCCCTGTACCAAGAGACCCAGTACTTC. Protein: CASSKGGPLYQETQYF.

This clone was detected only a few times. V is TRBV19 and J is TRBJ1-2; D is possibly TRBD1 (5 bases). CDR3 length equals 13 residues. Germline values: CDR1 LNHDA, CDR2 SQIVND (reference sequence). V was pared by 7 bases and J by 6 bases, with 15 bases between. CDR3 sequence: CASIRSGLDGYTF. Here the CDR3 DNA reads TGTGCCAGTATTCGTTCAGGGCTCGATGGCTACACCTTC.

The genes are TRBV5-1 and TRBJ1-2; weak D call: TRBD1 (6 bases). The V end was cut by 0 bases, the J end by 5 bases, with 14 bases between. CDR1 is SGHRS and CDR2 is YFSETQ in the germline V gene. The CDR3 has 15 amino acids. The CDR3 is CASSLVGGRAYGYTF. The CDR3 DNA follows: TGCGCCAGCAGCTTGGTCGGGGGGCGGGCGTATGGCTACACCTTC.

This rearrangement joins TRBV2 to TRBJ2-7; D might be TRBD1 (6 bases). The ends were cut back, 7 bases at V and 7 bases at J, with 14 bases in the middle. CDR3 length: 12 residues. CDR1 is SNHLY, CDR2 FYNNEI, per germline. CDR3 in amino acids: CASNRALGEQYF. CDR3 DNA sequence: TGTGCCAGCAACAGGGCCTTGGGGGAGCAGTACTTC.

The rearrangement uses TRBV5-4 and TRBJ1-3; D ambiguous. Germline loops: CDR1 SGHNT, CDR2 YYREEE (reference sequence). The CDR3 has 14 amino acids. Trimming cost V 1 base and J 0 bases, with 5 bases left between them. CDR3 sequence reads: CASSLFGSGNTIYF. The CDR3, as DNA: TGTGCCAGCAGCTTGTTCGGCTCTGGAAACACCATATATTTT. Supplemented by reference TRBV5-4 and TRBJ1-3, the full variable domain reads ETGVTQSPTHLIKTRGQQVTLRCSSQSGHNTVSWYQQALGQGPQFIFQYYREEENGRGNFPPRFSGLQFPNYSSELNVNALELDDSALYLCASSLFGSGNTIYFGEGSWLTVV.

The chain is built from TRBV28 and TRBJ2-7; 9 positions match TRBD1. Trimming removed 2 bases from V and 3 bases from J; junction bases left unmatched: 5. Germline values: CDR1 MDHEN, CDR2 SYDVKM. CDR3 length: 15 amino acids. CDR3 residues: CASSLVGQGLYEQYF. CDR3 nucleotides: TGTGCCAGCAGTTTAGTCGGACAGGGGCTCTACGAGCAGTACTTC.

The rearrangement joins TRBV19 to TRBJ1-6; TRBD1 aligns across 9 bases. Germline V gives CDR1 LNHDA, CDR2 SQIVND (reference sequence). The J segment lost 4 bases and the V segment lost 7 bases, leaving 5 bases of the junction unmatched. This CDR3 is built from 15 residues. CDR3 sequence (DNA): TGTGCCAGTACTAGGACAGGGGTTTATAATTCACCCCTCCACTTT. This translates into CASTRTGVYNSPLHF.

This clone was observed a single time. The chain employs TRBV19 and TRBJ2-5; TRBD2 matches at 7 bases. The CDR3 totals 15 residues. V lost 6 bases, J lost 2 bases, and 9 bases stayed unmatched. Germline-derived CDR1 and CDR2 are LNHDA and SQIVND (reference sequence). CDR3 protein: CASRRTGLLQETQYF. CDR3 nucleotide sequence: TGTGCCAGTAGGAGGACGGGACTACTACAAGAGACCCAGTACTTC.

CDR3 sequence reads: CASSYVFGGANGELFF. For the CDR3, the DNA is TGTGCCAGCAGTTACGTTTTTGGGGGGGCCAACGGGGAGCTGTTTTTT. The gene calls are TRBV6-2 or TRBV6-3 and TRBJ2-2; perhaps TRBD2 as D (7 bases). CDR1 is MNHEY, CDR2 SVGEGT, per germline. This CDR3 has 16 residues. With 2 bases removed from V and 7 bases from J, the gap between germline ends came to 17 bases.

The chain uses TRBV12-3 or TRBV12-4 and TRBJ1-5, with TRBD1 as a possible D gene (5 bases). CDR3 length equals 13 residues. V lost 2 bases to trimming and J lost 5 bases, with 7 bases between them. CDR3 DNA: TGTGCCAGCAGTTTATCGGGGGATCAGCCCCAGCATTTT. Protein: CASSLSGDQPQHF.

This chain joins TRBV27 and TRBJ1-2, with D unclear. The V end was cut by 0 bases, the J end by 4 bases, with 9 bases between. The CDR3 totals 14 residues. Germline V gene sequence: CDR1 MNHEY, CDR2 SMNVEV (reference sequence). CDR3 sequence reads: CASSLSGFGYGYTF. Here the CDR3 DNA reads TGTGCCAGCAGTTTATCCGGGTTCGGCTATGGCTACACCTTC.

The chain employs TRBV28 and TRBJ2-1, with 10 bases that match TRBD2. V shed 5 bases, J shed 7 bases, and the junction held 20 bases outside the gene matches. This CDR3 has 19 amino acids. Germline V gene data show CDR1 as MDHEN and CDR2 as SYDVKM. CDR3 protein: CASSLKLSGRGPTRNEQFF. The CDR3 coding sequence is TGTGCCAGCAGTCTCAAACTCAGCGGGAGGGGTCCTACTAGAAATGAGCAGTTCTTC.

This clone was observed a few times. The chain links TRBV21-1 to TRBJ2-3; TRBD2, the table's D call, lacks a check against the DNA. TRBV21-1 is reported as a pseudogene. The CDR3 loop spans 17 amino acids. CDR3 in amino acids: CASSKVAGRISTDTQYF. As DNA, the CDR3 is TGTGCCAGCAGCAAAGTGGCGGGCCGGATTAGCACAGATACGCAGTATTTT.

In DNA, the CDR3 is TGTGCCAGCAGTTATCCGGGACAGGGCGTTTTTACCCAGTACTTC. It specifies CASSYPGQGVFTQYF. The chain joins TRBV2 to TRBJ2-5; 9 bases are shared with TRBD1. V shed 5 bases and J 8 bases; nucleotides not matched to a gene: 12. The CDR3 contains 15 residues. CDR1 is SNHLY, CDR2 FYNNEI, per germline.

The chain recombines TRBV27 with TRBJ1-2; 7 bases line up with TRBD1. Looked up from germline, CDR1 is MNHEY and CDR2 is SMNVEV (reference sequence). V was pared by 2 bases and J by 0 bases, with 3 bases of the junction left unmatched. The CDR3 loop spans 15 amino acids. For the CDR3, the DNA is TGTGCCAGCAGTTTAGGAACAGGGGCTAACTATGGCTACACCTTC. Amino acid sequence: CASSLGTGANYGYTF.